The T cell receptor beta chain under discussion was sequenced for a study of shared clonotypes between healthy human individuals. Regarding the study as a whole: Naive subsets, compared against memory subsets, generally had larger estimated richness values.

With regard to this clone: Antigen: not known.

Germline-derived CDR1 and CDR2 are SGHAT and FQNNGV. This CDR3 spans 14 amino acids. Trimming took 0 bases from V and 7 from J, leaving 12 bases between them. Each cell subset's genomic DNA was divided evenly among several immunoSEQ plates. The data were produced by immunoSEQ multiplex PCR, yet TCRdb's version contains in-frame clones alone and is incomplete. The table lists 1.4 million or so clones, about 98.5% of them singletons, with 0.3% to 0.45% in the top ten. V and J are TRBV11-2 and TRBJ1-1; D might be TRBD1 (6 bases). This TCR came from a man aged 25 to 40 in good health. The sample comprised naive CD4+ T cells sorted from blood. Described subset: CD45RA+ positively selected. This CDR3 is CASSLDVVDSEAFF. The CDR3 DNA sequence: TGTGCCAGCAGCTTAGATGTAGTGGACAGTGAAGCTTTCTTT.